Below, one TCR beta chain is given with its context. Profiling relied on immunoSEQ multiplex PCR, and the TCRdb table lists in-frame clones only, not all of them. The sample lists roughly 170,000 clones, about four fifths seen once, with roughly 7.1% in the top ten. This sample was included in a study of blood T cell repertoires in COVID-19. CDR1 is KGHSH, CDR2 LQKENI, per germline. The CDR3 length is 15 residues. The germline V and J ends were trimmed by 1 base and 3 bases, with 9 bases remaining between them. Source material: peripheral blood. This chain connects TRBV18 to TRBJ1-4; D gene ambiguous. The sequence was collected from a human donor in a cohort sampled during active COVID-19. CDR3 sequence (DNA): TGTGCCAGCTCACCACTACACAGCCCTAATGAAAAACTGTTTTTT. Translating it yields CASSPLHSPNEKLFF.